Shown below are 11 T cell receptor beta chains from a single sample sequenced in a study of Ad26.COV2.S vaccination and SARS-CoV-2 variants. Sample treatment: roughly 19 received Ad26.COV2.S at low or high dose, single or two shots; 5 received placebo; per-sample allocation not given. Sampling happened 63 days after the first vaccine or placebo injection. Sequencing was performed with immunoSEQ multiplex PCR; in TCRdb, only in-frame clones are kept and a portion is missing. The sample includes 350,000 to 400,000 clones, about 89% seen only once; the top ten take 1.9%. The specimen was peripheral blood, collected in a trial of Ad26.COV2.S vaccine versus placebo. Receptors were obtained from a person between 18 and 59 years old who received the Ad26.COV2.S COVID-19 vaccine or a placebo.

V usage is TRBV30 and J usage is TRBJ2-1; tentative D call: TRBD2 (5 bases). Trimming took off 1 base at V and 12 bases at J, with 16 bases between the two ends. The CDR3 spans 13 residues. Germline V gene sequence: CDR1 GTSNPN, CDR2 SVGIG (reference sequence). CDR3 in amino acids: CAWSAAGFYGQFF. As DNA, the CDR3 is TGTGCCTGGAGTGCGGCGGGTTTTTATGGGCAGTTCTTC.

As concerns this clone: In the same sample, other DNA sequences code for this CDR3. The CDR3 here is CASSPGTGENIQYF. The DNA of the CDR3 is TGTGCCAGCTCACCCGGGACAGGGGAAAACATTCAGTACTTC. This chain links TRBV18 with TRBJ2-4; 10 nucleotides agree with TRBD1. J was trimmed by 5 bases and V by 3 bases; bases with no gene match: 1. The CDR3 extends over 14 amino acids. CDR1 is KGHSH, CDR2 LQKENI, per germline. The full variable domain, in which reference TRBV18 and TRBJ2-4 provide the parts outside the CDR3, is NAGVMQNPRHLVRRRGQEARLRCSPMKGHSHVYWYRQLPEEGLKFMVYLQKENIIDESGMPKERFSAEFPKEGPSILRIQQVVRGDSAAYFCASSPGTGENIQYFGAGTRLSVL.

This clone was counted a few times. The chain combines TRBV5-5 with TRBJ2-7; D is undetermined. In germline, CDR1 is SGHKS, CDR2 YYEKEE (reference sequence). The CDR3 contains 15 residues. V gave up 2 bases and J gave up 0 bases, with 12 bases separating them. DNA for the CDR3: TGTGCCAGCAGCTTTGCGGAGTTAAGCTCCTACGAGCAGTACTTC. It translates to CASSFAELSSYEQYF.

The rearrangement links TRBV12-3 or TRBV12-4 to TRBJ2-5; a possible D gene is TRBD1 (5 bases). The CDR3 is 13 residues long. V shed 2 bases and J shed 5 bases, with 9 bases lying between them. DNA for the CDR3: TGTGCCAGCAGTTTATCAGGGTCCGAGACCCAGTACTTC. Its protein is CASSLSGSETQYF.

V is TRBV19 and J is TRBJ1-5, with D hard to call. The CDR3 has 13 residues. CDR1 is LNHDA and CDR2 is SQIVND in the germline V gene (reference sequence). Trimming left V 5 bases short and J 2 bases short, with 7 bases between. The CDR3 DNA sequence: TGTGCCAGTAGTCCGGTACGCAATCAGCCCCAGCATTTT. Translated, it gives CASSPVRNQPQHF. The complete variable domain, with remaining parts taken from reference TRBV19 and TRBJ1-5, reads DGGITQSPKYLFRKEGQNVTLSCEQNLNHDAMYWYRQDPGQGLRLIYYSQIVNDFQKGDIAEGYSVSREKKESFPLTVTSAQKNPTAFYLCASSPVRNQPQHFGDGTRLSIL.

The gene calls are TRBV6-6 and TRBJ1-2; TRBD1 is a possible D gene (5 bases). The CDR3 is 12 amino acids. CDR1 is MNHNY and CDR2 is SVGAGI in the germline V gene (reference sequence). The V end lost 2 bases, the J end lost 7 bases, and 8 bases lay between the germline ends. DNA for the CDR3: TGTGCCAGCAGTTACGGGGGAAGTGGCTACACCTTC. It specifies CASSYGGSGYTF.

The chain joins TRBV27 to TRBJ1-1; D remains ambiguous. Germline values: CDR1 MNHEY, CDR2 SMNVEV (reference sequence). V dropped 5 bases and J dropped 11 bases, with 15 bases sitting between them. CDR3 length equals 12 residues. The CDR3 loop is CASSTPARKAFF. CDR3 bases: TGTGCCAGCAGTACCCCTGCCCGGAAGGCTTTCTTT.

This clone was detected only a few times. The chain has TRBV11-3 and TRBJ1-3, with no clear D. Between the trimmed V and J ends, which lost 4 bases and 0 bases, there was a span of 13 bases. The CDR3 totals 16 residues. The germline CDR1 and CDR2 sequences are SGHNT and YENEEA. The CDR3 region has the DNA TGTGCCAGCAGCTCCGGACTCATGAGCTCTGGAAACACCATATATTTT. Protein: CASSSGLMSSGNTIYF.

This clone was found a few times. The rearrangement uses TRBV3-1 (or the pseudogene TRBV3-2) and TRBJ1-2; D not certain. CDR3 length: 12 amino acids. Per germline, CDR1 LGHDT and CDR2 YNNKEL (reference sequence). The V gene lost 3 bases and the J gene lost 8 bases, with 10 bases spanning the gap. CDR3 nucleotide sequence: TGTGCCAGCAGCCAGGGCCAGAGAGGCTACACCTTC. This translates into CASSQGQRGYTF.

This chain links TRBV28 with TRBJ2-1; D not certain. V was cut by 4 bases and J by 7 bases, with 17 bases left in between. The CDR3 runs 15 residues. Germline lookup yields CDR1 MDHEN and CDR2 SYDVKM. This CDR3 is CASSSLARLRNEQFF. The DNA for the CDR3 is TGTGCCAGCAGTTCCCTTGCGCGGCTGCGGAATGAGCAGTTCTTC.

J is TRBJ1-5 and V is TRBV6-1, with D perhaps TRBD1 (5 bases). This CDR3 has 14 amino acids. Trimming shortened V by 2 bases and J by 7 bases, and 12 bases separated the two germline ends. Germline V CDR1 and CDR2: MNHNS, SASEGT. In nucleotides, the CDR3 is TGTGCCAGCAGTGAAACCGGGGCTGGGCAGCCCCAGCATTTT. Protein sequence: CASSETGAGQPQHF.